This T cell receptor beta chain is drawn from a study of T cells in Graves' hyperthyroidism and ophthalmopathy (dated by TCRdb to between 2018 and 2021). Turning to the overall study: Peripheral blood samples were taken at initial diagnosis, before any treatment was given. An independent validation cohort of about 20 hyperthyroidism patients and roughly 16 patients who later progressed to ophthalmopathy tested prospective prediction of ophthalmopathy. Once sampling was done, hyperthyroidism patients were given methimazole at a starting dose of 30 mg daily, whereas ophthalmopathy patients were given high-dose intravenous methylprednisolone. TCR V-J signatures able to tell the groups apart were searched for in a discovery cohort of approximately 95 patients, of whom approximately 40 had Graves' ophthalmopathy and around 58 had stable Graves' hyperthyroidism. According to the paper, TCR Vbeta CDR3 sequencing was carried out on over 130 peripheral blood samples, which came from approximately 43 ophthalmopathy, under 85 hyperthyroidism and approximately 17 progressor patients. The 75 to 100 discovery patients were randomly split 7:3 into training and test sets. The study also compared thyroid tissue and blood T-cell repertoires from about 6 Graves' hyperthyroidism patients. The investigation overall reported the following: In validation, progression to ophthalmopathy was predicted by the model with 70.59% sensitivity and 72.22% specificity, a median of roughly six months before onset. Most expanded thyroid clonotypes (frequency above 0.001) were also detected in blood, a finding suggesting that blood repertoires may reflect thyroid immune responses. In cross-validation, a model built on a 13 V-J signature told ophthalmopathy apart from stable hyperthyroidism with approximately 91% sensitivity and about 81% specificity, and in testing the same model reached 80%/75%. Sample size was not statistically predetermined, and investigators were not blinded to group allocation.

The TCR beta CDR3 regions were amplified from RNA transcripts. A first-round RT-PCR of the TCR CDR3 used the HTBI primer set with the Qiagen OneStep RT-PCR kit. Libraries were constructed in a second round of multiplex PCR, after which size selection and purification were carried out. Libraries were sequenced paired-end with 100 bp reads on an Illumina HiSeq2000. On the study's bioinformatics: SOAPnuke was used to process the raw data, removing reads that contained adapters or uncalled bases, had a mean Phred below 15, or lacked an exact match to the constant primer or identifier. COPE v1.2.5 was used to merge the high-quality paired reads, and each unique nucleotide sequence was defined as a clonotype. MiTCR v1.1 was used to align clonotypes to the IMGT TRBV, TRBD and TRBJ reference segments. Analysis was restricted to V-J combinations with a frequency above 0.0001, which covered roughly 99% of repertoires. A TCS score was defined as the ratio of F50 (clonal expansion) to E x V (chaos), with BLOSUM62-based TCRdist applied between CDR3 peptides within each V-J. Welch's t-statistics and random forest reduced roughly 530 V-J features to roughly 13, which were used in a naive Bayes classifier (R e1071). Clones were called with MiXCR by TCRdb after fastp trimmed the public reads at Q25, and only in-frame beta chains were retained. Rows with a matching CDR3 protein are joined into one entry that keeps the most common DNA and genes. None of the V and J calls come from the authors' own analysis; TCRdb made them. Counted in this sample were 450,000 to 600,000 distinct CDR3 sequences; just under 20% of them appeared once. The ten largest clonotypes hold 47% of the sample.

In the ophthalmopathy patients, disease was moderately to severely active, with a Clinical Activity Score of 3 or more, a NOSPECS grade of 4 or more, and a duration of less than 3 months. Exclusion was applied to patients with uncontrolled infections, other autoimmune diseases, pregnancy or lactation. Diagnoses relied on clinical symptoms, serum thyroxine and TRAb, thyroid ultrasound and orbital computed tomography. PBMCs were separated from approximately 9.9 ml of fresh peripheral blood using Ficoll-Paque density gradient centrifugation. Trizol reagent was used to extract total RNA, and RNA quality was then checked on an Agilent 2100 Bioanalyzer. About this clonotype itself: There is no known antigen for this receptor. A much larger clone is a single base away; this may be a read error.

The CDR3 runs 14 residues from the cysteine to the phenylalanine. Only the CDR3 region is kept as DNA, spanning 42 bases read in frame from base 1. CDR1 and CDR2 (KGHSH, LQKENI) derive from the germline V gene. This TCR came from a man in his forties with Graves' ophthalmopathy. The chain links TRBV18 with TRBJ2-7, with the D gene call left open. The sequenced sample was blood. The nucleotide sequence is given as TGTACCAGCTCACCAGGCGTGGGCGGCTACGAGCAGTACTTC. This is translated as CTSSPGVGGYEQYF.